The rows below give T cell receptor beta chains drawn from one sample of a study of cytomegalovirus exposure and HLA in healthy donors. Here immunoSEQ multiplex PCR was the method, and the copy in TCRdb shows in-frame clones only, minus some. The sample comprises approximately 100,000 clones, 78% of which are singletons, and over 4% rests with the top ten. Sequencing was carried out using PBMCs. These receptors all come from a woman aged 35 to 49 in good health and CMV-seropositive. CDR3s include the opening cysteine and the closing phenylalanine or tryptophan. Each record gives: CDR3 DNA, CDR3 protein, D gene, V gene, CDR3 length, clone size, J gene. The D gene is left open where the match is weak. Clone size is shown for a subset of rows, as once, few, many or a class of expanded clone.

cdr3_nt: TGTGCCAGCAGCCAATTACAGGGACCTAGATACAATGAGCAGTTCTTC
cdr3_aa: CASSQLQGPRYNEQFF
d_call: .
v_call: TRBV11-3
cdr3_length: 16
clone_size: few
j_call: TRBJ2-1

cdr3_nt: TGTGCCAGCAGTGAGGCCGGGACTAGCGGGGCCTACGAGCAGTACTTC
cdr3_aa: CASSEAGTSGAYEQYF
d_call: TRBD2
v_call: TRBV6-1
cdr3_length: 16
clone_size: few
j_call: TRBJ2-7

cdr3_nt: TGTGCCAGCAGTCGACCAGGGGCGAGGGAGGGCCTTGGCGGATCTGGGGCCAACGTCCTGACTTTC
cdr3_aa: CASSRPGAREGLGGSGANVLTF
d_call: .
v_call: TRBV2
cdr3_length: 22
clone_size: once
j_call: TRBJ2-6

cdr3_nt: TGCGCCAGCAGTGAAGCTGACAGGGGGCTATACGAGCAGTACTTC
cdr3_aa: CASSEADRGLYEQYF
d_call: TRBD1
v_call: TRBV10-1
cdr3_length: 15
clone_size: .
j_call: TRBJ2-7

cdr3_nt: TGTGCCAGCAGTACGGGACTAGCGGGGCAAGAGACCCAGTACTTC
cdr3_aa: CASSTGLAGQETQYF
d_call: TRBD2
v_call: TRBV6-5
cdr3_length: 15
clone_size: .
j_call: TRBJ2-5

cdr3_nt: TGTGCCAGCAGCCCCTCACTAGCGGCGGAGACCCAGTACTTC
cdr3_aa: CASSPSLAAETQYF
d_call: TRBD2
v_call: TRBV7-9
cdr3_length: 14
clone_size: .
j_call: TRBJ2-5

cdr3_nt: TGCGCCAGCAGCCTCGACGAAGGGGGCAACTATGGCTACACCTTC
cdr3_aa: CASSLDEGGNYGYTF
d_call: TRBD1
v_call: TRBV5-1
cdr3_length: 15
clone_size: .
j_call: TRBJ1-2

cdr3_nt: TGTGCCATCAGTGAACCCCGGACTACCGAGCAGTACTTC
cdr3_aa: CAISEPRTTEQYF
d_call: .
v_call: TRBV10-3
cdr3_length: 13
clone_size: .
j_call: TRBJ2-7

cdr3_nt: TGTGCCAGTAGTATAGATCCCACCCCCGCTCTAGCGCACTACAGTCAACTAGCCAAAAACATTCAGTACTTC
cdr3_aa: CASSIDPTPALAHYSQLAKNIQYF
d_call: .
v_call: TRBV19
cdr3_length: 24
clone_size: .
j_call: TRBJ2-4

cdr3_nt: TGTGCCAGCAGCTCGGGACTCCGTCACTCCTCCAACAATGAGCAGTTCTTC
cdr3_aa: CASSSGLRHSSNNEQFF
d_call: .
v_call: TRBV5-4
cdr3_length: 17
clone_size: .
j_call: TRBJ2-1

cdr3_nt: TGTGCCAGCAGCCGTATTGACACGAACACTGAAGCTTTCTTT
cdr3_aa: CASSRIDTNTEAFF
d_call: .
v_call: TRBV11-3
cdr3_length: 14
clone_size: .
j_call: TRBJ1-1

cdr3_nt: TGTGCCAGCAGCATACAGGGGGGGGAGACCCAGTACTTC
cdr3_aa: CASSIQGGETQYF
d_call: .
v_call: TRBV5-4
cdr3_length: 13
clone_size: .
j_call: TRBJ2-5

cdr3_nt: TGCGCCAGCAGCCAAGGTTTAACGGGGATAAACACCGGGGAGCTGTTTTTT
cdr3_aa: CASSQGLTGINTGELFF
d_call: .
v_call: TRBV4-1
cdr3_length: 17
clone_size: .
j_call: TRBJ2-2